This T cell receptor (beta chain) was identified in a study of monozygotic twins with inflammatory bowel disease. A word on this clonotype: The antigen remains unidentified.

General study results and limits: Data gave no support to a single strong signal or clonotype associated with IBD.

Per the germline V gene, CDR1 is SGHRS and CDR2 is YFSETQ. The CDR3 totals 17 residues. TCRdb re-called the 5' RACE reads; every CDR3 protein appears as one record, without DNA. This sample contains just under 45,000 distinct CDR3 sequences. The J gene is TRBJ1-1, the V gene TRBV5-1; TCRdb gives TRBD1 as the D gene, but with no DNA this cannot be confirmed. The source material was blood. This sequence was found in a human donor with ulcerative colitis or Crohn's disease, or a healthy co-twin of an affected twin (not recorded which). The CDR3 spells CASSRLTAGQPNTEAFF.